These 21 T cell receptor beta chains originate from one sample sequenced in a study of PD-1 blockade in mismatch repair-deficient tumors. Libraries were prepared by immunoSEQ multiplex PCR; TCRdb keeps only in-frame clonotypes and omits some of them. This sample has about 25,000 clones, with roughly 84% found just once. The sample was PBMCs, taken before pembrolizumab treatment. These receptors were collected from an adult with mismatch repair-deficient cancer.

The chain employs TRBV30 and TRBJ2-5, with 9 bases aligning to TRBD2. This CDR3 is built from 13 residues. The J segment lost 5 bases and the V segment lost 5 bases, leaving 6 bases of the junction unmatched. CDR1 is GTSNPN and CDR2 is SVGIG in the germline V gene (reference sequence). This CDR3 is CAWDSGSRETQYF. CDR3 sequence (DNA): TGTGCCTGGGATAGCGGGAGTAGGGAGACCCAGTACTTC.

J is TRBJ2-7 and V is TRBV7-9; no firm D call. From germline, CDR1 is SEHNR and CDR2 FQNEAQ (reference sequence). V lost 11 bases to trimming and J lost 0 bases, with 17 bases between them. The CDR3 sequence is 14 residues long. CDR3 coding DNA: TGTGCCTCACAACGTGGGCAGAACTCCTACGAGCAGTACTTC. Its protein is CASQRGQNSYEQYF.

The V and J genes are TRBV18 and TRBJ1-1, with TRBD1 as a possible D gene (5 bases). CDR3 length: 15 amino acids. CDR1 is KGHSH and CDR2 is LQKENI in the germline V gene. V lost 3 bases, J lost 4 bases, and 15 bases lay in between. The CDR3 region is CASSPSGSQATEAFF. CDR3 nucleotides: TGTGCCAGCTCACCCTCCGGGTCACAGGCCACTGAAGCTTTCTTT.

The V and J genes are TRBV5-4 and TRBJ1-5; 7 positions agree with TRBD1. V gave up 4 bases and J gave up 3 bases; unmatched junction bases: 4. The CDR3 is made up of 14 amino acids. Germline V gives CDR1 SGHNT, CDR2 YYREEE (reference sequence). CDR3 sequence: CASSPGTDNQPQHF. The CDR3 bases are TGTGCCAGCAGCCCGGGGACAGACAATCAGCCCCAGCATTTT.

The chain couples TRBV2 to TRBJ2-3; no clear D gene. CDR3 size: 15 residues. Germline CDR1 is SNHLY and CDR2 is FYNNEI. The germline V and J ends were trimmed by 10 bases and 2 bases, with 19 bases remaining between them. CDR3 nucleotides: TGTGCCACCGGGTGGAGCGACCTATCCACAGATACGCAGTATTTT. It codes for CATGWSDLSTDTQYF.

This chain joins TRBV5-1 and TRBJ2-1; 7 bases align to TRBD1. Trimming took 6 bases from V and 9 from J; bases not matched to a gene: 12. The CDR3 is made up of 14 amino acids. CDR1 is SGHRS and CDR2 is YFSETQ in the germline V gene. This CDR3 is CASNVGGAFPEQFF. CDR3 sequence (DNA): TGCGCCAGCAACGTAGGGGGCGCGTTTCCTGAGCAGTTCTTC.

The chain uses TRBV4-1 and TRBJ1-5; D possibly corresponds to TRBD1 (5 bases). The CDR3 sequence is 14 residues long. The germline CDR1 and CDR2 sequences are MGHRA and YSYEKL. Trimming left V 3 bases short and J 0 bases short, with 6 bases between. The CDR3 DNA sequence: TGCGCCAGCAGCCAGGGGCATAGCAATCAGCCCCAGCATTTT. It yields the protein CASSQGHSNQPQHF.

This clone was observed a few times. The V gene is TRBV10-2, the J gene TRBJ2-7; 11 positions match TRBD1. Germline V gives CDR1 WSHSY, CDR2 SAAADI. The CDR3 consists of 13 residues. Trimming cost V 5 bases and J 9 bases; bases outside gene matches: 6. The CDR3 loop reads CASSRTGGERQYF. CDR3 nucleotides: TGCGCCAGCAGTAGGACAGGGGGCGAACGGCAGTACTTC.

The chain combines TRBV30 with TRBJ2-7; 10 bases fit TRBD2. The CDR3 length is 14 residues. The germline V gene has CDR1 GTSNPN and CDR2 SVGIG (reference sequence). V lost 0 bases to trimming and J lost 3 bases; unmatched junction nucleotides: 2. The CDR3 coding sequence is TGTGCCTGGAGTGTCCCTAGCGGGAGCTACGAGCAGTACTTC. It yields the protein CAWSVPSGSYEQYF.

This clone has only one observation. The chain employs TRBV9 and TRBJ2-3; 8 positions match TRBD2. Germline V gene data show CDR1 as SGDLS and CDR2 as YYNGEE. The CDR3 is 16 residues long. J lost 0 bases, V lost 0 bases, and 3 bases had no gene match. CDR3 bases: TGTGCCAGCAGCGTAGCGGGGGGGGCTAGCACAGATACGCAGTATTTT. This sequence encodes CASSVAGGASTDTQYF.

CDR3 amino acids: CASSPIAGSTDTQYF. CDR3 coding DNA: TGTGCCAGCAGCCCCATAGCGGGAAGCACAGATACGCAGTATTTT. The chain recombines TRBV7-2 with TRBJ2-3; 8 nucleotides align to TRBD2. The CDR3 is 15 residues long. Germline assignment: CDR1 SGHTA and CDR2 FQGNSA. V lost 5 bases to trimming and J lost 0 bases; unmatched junction nucleotides: 4.

This clone was observed once. This chain connects TRBV7-8 to TRBJ1-1; D gene unclear. This CDR3 spans 16 amino acids. Germline V gene lookup returns CDR1 SGHVS and CDR2 FQNEAQ. Trimming took off 1 base at V and 1 base at J, with 13 bases between the two ends. The CDR3 DNA reads TGTGCCAGCAGCTTAGGTACAGTCCATACGAACACTGAAGCTTTCTTT. It yields the protein CASSLGTVHTNTEAFF. Using reference TRBV7-8 and TRBJ1-1 for the parts outside the CDR3, the full variable domain is GAGVSQSPRYKVAKRGQDVALRCDPISGHVSLFWYQQALGQGPEFLTYFQNEAQLDKSGLPSDRFFAERPEGSVSTLKIQRTQQEDSAVYLCASSLGTVHTNTEAFFGQGTRLTVV.

The gene calls are TRBV6-5 and TRBJ2-7; 8 bases are a match to TRBD1. The CDR3 consists of 16 residues. From germline, CDR1 is MNHEY and CDR2 SVGAGI. The ends lost 3 bases at V and 2 bases at J; junction bases unmatched: 9. The CDR3 coding sequence is TGTGCCAGCAGTTATGGGGGACAGGTGTTCCCCTACGAGCAGTACTTC. This translates into CASSYGGQVFPYEQYF.

The gene calls are TRBV19 and TRBJ2-1; 7 nucleotides match TRBD2. The length of the CDR3 is 16 residues. The trim removed 0 bases at V and 2 bases at J, leaving 4 bases unmatched. Germline lookup yields CDR1 LNHDA and CDR2 SQIVND (reference sequence). The CDR3 sequence is CASSIEASGTYNEQFF. CDR3 bases: TGTGCCAGTAGTATAGAGGCTAGCGGAACCTACAATGAGCAGTTCTTC.

This clone came up once. The chain links TRBV11-3 to TRBJ1-6; 9 bases match TRBD1. The germline V gene has CDR1 SGHNT and CDR2 YENEEA. The CDR3 has 15 residues. V lost 8 bases and J lost 9; bases outside the gene matches: 11. For the CDR3, the DNA is TGTGCCAGCGCATCGCAGGGACAGGGAGGTTCACCCCTCCACTTT. Amino acids: CASASQGQGGSPLHF.

Regarding this clone: Germline is not matched at one junction end, which may reflect a read error. This chain connects TRBV27 to TRBJ2-1; TRBD1 agrees at 7 bases. The CDR3 loop spans 16 amino acids. Germline values: CDR1 MNHEY, CDR2 SMNVEV (reference sequence). In DNA form, the CDR3 reads TGTGCCAGCAGTCTATCACAGGGGTTTGGGCTCAATGAGCAGTTCTTC. It yields the protein CASSLSQGFGLNEQFF.

CDR3 sequence reads: CAWTRPTSTLQETQYF. The CDR3, as DNA: TGTGCCTGGACTAGGCCGACTTCAACTCTACAAGAGACCCAGTACTTC. The J gene is TRBJ2-5, the V gene TRBV30; D remains unclear. CDR3 length equals 16 residues. The germline CDR1 and CDR2 sequences are GTSNPN and SVGIG (reference sequence). V lost 4 bases and J lost 2, with 20 bases in between.

J is TRBJ2-6 and V is TRBV13; 8 bases align to TRBD1. From germline, CDR1 is PRHDT and CDR2 FYEKMQ (reference sequence). The CDR3 totals 20 residues. J gave up 0 bases and V 4 bases, and 14 bases lay outside the gene matches. The CDR3 nucleotides are TGTGCCAGCAGCTCTTACGAGGGGACAGGCCCCGGCTCTGGGGCCAACGTCCTGACTTTC. Protein: CASSSYEGTGPGSGANVLTF.

In this sample, this clone is medium-sized. The chain combines TRBV9 with TRBJ2-7; 9 bases are a match to TRBD1. CDR1 SGDLS and CDR2 YYNGEE come from the germline V gene. V shed 4 bases and J 5 bases; nucleotides not matched to a gene: 7. The CDR3 runs 14 residues. The CDR3 nucleotides read TGTGCCAGCAGCCAGGGGACAGGGTTCGACGAGCAGTACTTC. This sequence encodes CASSQGTGFDEQYF.

The V and J genes are TRBV29-1 and TRBJ1-4; D uncertain. The germline V gene encodes CDR1 SQVTM and CDR2 ANQGSEA. This CDR3 region has 13 residues. V lost 4 bases and J lost 3, with 9 bases in between. CDR3 nucleotides: TGCAGCGTTGGTTGGGGAGCTAATGAAAAACTGTTTTTT. Translation: CSVGWGANEKLFF.

In its sample, this clone was seen a few times. The chain links TRBV19 to TRBJ2-7, with 7 bases fitting TRBD1. Germline-derived CDR1 and CDR2 are LNHDA and SQIVND (reference sequence). The V and J ends lost 4 bases and 3 bases, in that order; junction bases with no gene match: 9. CDR3 length equals 15 residues. CDR3 nucleotide sequence: TGTGCCAGTAGTAAGGGACAGTTAGCTATCTACGAGCAGTACTTC. As protein: CASSKGQLAIYEQYF. The full variable domain, its missing parts supplied by reference TRBV19 and TRBJ2-7, is DGGITQSPKYLFRKEGQNVTLSCEQNLNHDAMYWYRQDPGQGLRLIYYSQIVNDFQKGDIAEGYSVSREKKESFPLTVTSAQKNPTAFYLCASSKGQLAIYEQYFGPGTRLTVT.